Below, one T cell receptor (beta chain) is given with its context. Its antigen remains unknown. Template switching with 5'RACE generated the TCR cDNA and added a universal primer site and UMIs. TCRdb reanalysed the 5' RACE reads using MiXCR and keeps one entry per CDR3 protein. The sample contains 620,000 or so distinct CDR3 sequences, around 17% of which appear only once. The data originate from a study of T cells after yellow fever vaccination. The study, taken as a whole, reports: Repertoires obtained by FACS sorting could include abundant clonotypes that entered as contaminants from the bulk population. Across the CD4 and CD8 compartments, a small share of clonotypes was present in both. Most primary-vaccination clones recurred post-booster (around 97% CD4, just over 85% CD8).

This CDR3 contains 14 residues. The V end lost 1 base, the J end lost 5 bases, and 8 bases lay between the germline ends. Germline assignment: CDR1 SGHTA and CDR2 FQGNSA. The sample in question was PBMCs, obtained about 5 days after the first yellow fever vaccination. The TCR comes from a man between 18 and 35 years old who received the YFV17D yellow fever vaccine. The rearrangement uses TRBV7-2 and TRBJ1-4, with D uncertain. CDR3 sequence (DNA): TGTGCCAGCAGCTTAGAGTGGGGAAATGAAAAACTGTTTTTT. Translated, it gives CASSLEWGNEKLFF.